This T cell receptor (beta chain) appears in the sequencing data of a study of response to subunit inactivated influenza vaccine. A word on this clonotype: As yet, its antigen is unknown.

Findings of the study overall: Each seasonal influenza vaccination, the authors suggested, recruits few new T cells.

Each CDR3 protein gets one entry after TCRdb re-called the RT-PCR reads with MiXCR. The top ten clones hold 11% of a sample with roughly 700,000 distinct CDR3 sequences, less than 20% of them seen once. The source material was PBMCs from blood, sampled 11 to 12 days after vaccination. The TCR sequence derives from a man aged 50-59 years who received an inactivated influenza vaccine.

The CDR3 spells CASSAPGTGSTDTQYF. The CDR3 DNA is TGTGCCAGCAGCGCCCCCGGGACAGGGAGCACAGATACGCAGTATTTT. The genes are TRBV28 and TRBJ2-3, with 9 bases identical to TRBD1. Per germline, CDR1 MDHEN and CDR2 SYDVKM. This CDR3 contains 16 residues. V gave up 6 bases and J gave up 0 bases; unmatched junction bases: 7.